The 12 T cell receptor beta chains in this list originate from one sample, sequenced in a study of T cell responses to AZD1222 COVID-19 vaccine. Clones were read by immunoSEQ multiplex PCR, and TCRdb kept only the in-frame ones, dropping some. Here the sample spans under 200,000 clones, 88% being singletons. The sample was peripheral blood, taken 28 days after the second AZD1222 dose. These receptors all come from an adult who received the AZD1222 COVID-19 vaccine.

The gene calls are TRBV27 and TRBJ2-5; TRBD1 agrees at 7 bases. There are 14 residues in the CDR3. Germline CDR1 MNHEY, CDR2 SMNVEV (reference sequence). Unmatched junction bases numbered 5, after V lost 5 bases and J lost 2 bases. In nucleotides, the CDR3 is TGTGCCAGCAGTCTCGGACAGGCTCAAGAGACCCAGTACTTC. It encodes CASSLGQAQETQYF.

The CDR3 here is CASSQGAWSEAFF. DNA of the CDR3: TGCGCCAGCAGCCAGGGGGCCTGGTCTGAAGCTTTCTTT. The V call is TRBV4-1, the J call TRBJ1-1; maybe TRBD1 (6 bases). This CDR3 spans 13 amino acids. V lost 3 bases and J 6 bases, leaving 11 bases between the germline ends. Germline CDR1 MGHRA, CDR2 YSYEKL.

The chain links TRBV7-6 to TRBJ2-1; 9 bases line up with TRBD1. Germline V gene sequence: CDR1 SGHVS, CDR2 FNYEAQ. The CDR3 runs to 16 residues. Trimming at V came to 5 bases and at J to 2 bases, leaving 7 bases not matched to a gene. The CDR3 DNA is TGTGCCAGCAGCCCGTCGGGACAGGGTGCCTACAATGAGCAGTTCTTC. It translates to CASSPSGQGAYNEQFF.

Notes on this clone: One junction end disagrees with the germline gene, perhaps due to a read error. The rearrangement joins TRBV30 to TRBJ2-7; D perhaps matches TRBD2 (5 bases). CDR1 GTSNPN and CDR2 SVGIG come from the germline V gene (reference sequence). The CDR3 runs to 14 residues. CDR3 amino acids: CAWRSRGLSNEQYF. CDR3 nucleotide sequence: TGTGCCTGGAGATCCCGAGGACTCTCCAACGAGCAGTACTTC.

The chain carries TRBV4-2 and TRBJ1-6; no definite D call. There are 14 residues in the CDR3. The germline CDR1 and CDR2 sequences are LGHNA and YNFKEQ. Trimming took 0 bases from V and 6 from J, leaving 6 bases between them. CDR3 DNA sequence: TGTGCCAGCAGCCAAGATACGTTTAATTCACCCCTCCACTTT. Amino acid sequence: CASSQDTFNSPLHF.

The chain uses TRBV28 and TRBJ2-3, with D unresolved. V shed 6 bases and J shed 1 base, with 8 bases lying between them. Germline V CDR1 and CDR2: MDHEN, SYDVKM. This CDR3 contains 13 residues. CDR3 in amino acids: CASRGTGTDTQYF. The CDR3 nucleotides are TGTGCCAGCAGAGGCACGGGCACAGATACGCAGTATTTT.

V usage is TRBV18 and J usage is TRBJ1-2; D uncertain. This CDR3 is 15 amino acids long. V was shortened by 3 bases and J by 0 bases, with 11 bases between the two germline ends. CDR1 and CDR2 (germline): KGHSH, LQKENI. The CDR3 here is CASSPSTQANYGYTF. CDR3 DNA sequence: TGTGCCAGCTCACCTTCGACCCAAGCTAACTATGGCTACACCTTC.

The chain links TRBV7-9 to TRBJ1-6; tentative D call: TRBD1 (5 bases). The CDR3 consists of 15 residues. Per germline, CDR1 SEHNR and CDR2 FQNEAQ (reference sequence). The ends were cut back, 4 bases at V and 6 bases at J, with 13 bases in the middle. The CDR3 protein is CASSSQVGTNSPLHF. The CDR3 DNA sequence: TGTGCCAGCAGCTCACAGGTTGGAACTAATTCACCCCTCCACTTT.

The V and J genes are TRBV5-1 and TRBJ1-4; the D gene is possibly TRBD1 (5 bases). CDR3 length: 15 residues. CDR1 and CDR2 from the germline V gene are SGHRS and YFSETQ. V lost 4 bases and J 8 bases, leaving 18 bases between the germline ends. In nucleotides, the CDR3 is TGCGCCAGCAGCGAGCAAAAGGGGCGTGGAGAAAAACTGTTTTTT. This encodes CASSEQKGRGEKLFF.

This clone was observed a handful of times. The chain links TRBV4-3 to TRBJ2-7; D is undetermined. Between the trimmed V and J ends, which lost 0 bases and 1 base, there was a span of 10 bases. Germline CDR1 and CDR2: LGHNA and YSLEER. The CDR3 covers 15 residues. This CDR3 is CASSQDLHISYEQYF. CDR3 in DNA: TGCGCCAGCAGCCAAGATTTGCACATATCCTACGAGCAGTACTTC.

The gene calls are TRBV4-2 and TRBJ2-7, with 7 nucleotides matching TRBD1. The CDR3 consists of 13 residues. CDR1 is LGHNA and CDR2 is YNFKEQ in the germline V gene. The junction had 0 bases not matched to a gene; V was cut back by 0 bases and J by 4 bases. In DNA form, the CDR3 reads TGTGCCAGCAGCCAAGAGACAGGGTACGAGCAGTACTTC. Protein product: CASSQETGYEQYF.

The J gene is TRBJ2-2, the V gene TRBV28; D may be TRBD2 (5 bases). The germline V and J ends were trimmed by 4 bases and 6 bases, with 9 bases remaining between them. CDR3 length: 13 residues. Germline CDR1 is MDHEN and CDR2 is SYDVKM. The CDR3 loop is CASSSPRAGELFF. As DNA, the CDR3 is TGTGCCAGCAGTTCTCCGAGGGCCGGGGAGCTGTTTTTT. The entire variable domain, with the rest obtained from reference TRBV28 and TRBJ2-2, is as follows: DVKVTQSSRYLVKRTGEKVFLECVQDMDHENMFWYRQDPGLGLRLIYFSYDVKMKEKGDIPEGYSVSREKKERFSLILESASTNQTSMYLCASSSPRAGELFFGEGSRLTVL.